Below, 23 T cell receptor beta chains from the same sample are listed, as sequenced in a study of OX40 agonist ivuxolimab in advanced cancers. Libraries were prepared by immunoSEQ multiplex PCR; TCRdb keeps only in-frame clonotypes and omits some of them. The sample has about 78,000 clones, roughly 80% seen once. This material consisted of CD4+ or CD8+ T cells sorted from blood, taken in a trial of the OX40 agonist ivuxolimab. Every receptor here comes from an adult with an advanced solid tumor such as melanoma, head and neck, liver or kidney cancer.

The V and J genes are TRBV18 and TRBJ2-5; D possibly corresponds to TRBD1 (5 bases). The CDR3 loop spans 13 amino acids. V lost 5 bases to trimming and J lost 1 base, with 8 bases between them. Germline loops: CDR1 KGHSH, CDR2 LQKENI. CDR3 region: CASSRDSQETQYF. The CDR3 coding sequence is TGTGCCAGCTCAAGAGACAGCCAAGAGACCCAGTACTTC.

This clone was observed a few times. The chain carries TRBV25-1 and TRBJ1-4; D not resolved. CDR1 and CDR2 from the germline V gene are MGHDK and SYGVNS. V gave up 1 base and J gave up 0 bases, with 9 bases separating them. This CDR3 spans 16 amino acids. Here the CDR3 reads CASSESKVATNEKLFF. The CDR3 nucleotides read TGTGCCAGCAGTGAATCCAAGGTCGCAACTAATGAAAAACTGTTTTTT.

The chain combines TRBV28 with TRBJ2-2; no definite D call. Trimming left V 2 bases short and J 6 bases short, with 10 bases between. From germline, CDR1 is MDHEN and CDR2 SYDVKM. This CDR3 has 14 residues. CDR3: CASSLVYLAGELFF. The CDR3, as DNA: TGTGCCAGCAGTTTAGTGTATCTCGCCGGGGAGCTGTTTTTT.

The J gene is TRBJ1-2, the V gene TRBV6-1, with TRBD1 identical over 8 bases. Germline V gene sequence: CDR1 MNHNS, CDR2 SASEGT. The CDR3 runs to 15 residues. After removal of 3 bases from V and 3 bases from J, the junction contained 6 bases not matched to a gene. The CDR3 is CASSEPDRAYYGYTF. CDR3 DNA sequence: TGTGCCAGCAGTGAGCCGGACAGGGCGTACTATGGCTACACCTTC.

There are a few counts of this clone. The V call is TRBV6-6, the J call TRBJ1-2, with TRBD1 as a possible D gene (5 bases). CDR1 and CDR2 from the germline V gene are MNHNY and SVGAGI (reference sequence). V lost 0 bases and J lost 8, with 13 bases in between. The CDR3 consists of 14 residues. The CDR3 sequence: CASSYSMWDGGYTF. The CDR3, as DNA: TGTGCCAGCAGTTACTCGATGTGGGACGGAGGCTACACCTTC.

The chain uses TRBV19 and TRBJ1-5; D gene unclear. CDR3 length equals 12 residues. The V end was cut by 5 bases, the J end by 6 bases, with 8 bases between. Germline-derived CDR1 and CDR2 are LNHDA and SQIVND (reference sequence). The chain's CDR3 is CASSYSGQPQHF. CDR3 sequence (DNA): TGTGCCAGTAGTTATTCCGGTCAGCCCCAGCATTTT.

This clone was counted a few times. The J gene is TRBJ1-1, the V gene TRBV9; TRBD1 aligns across 11 bases. V gave up 2 bases and J gave up 3 bases; unmatched junction bases: 3. This CDR3 is built from 15 residues. CDR1 and CDR2 from the germline V gene are SGDLS and YYNGEE. CDR3 protein: CASSVSDRGHTEAFF. The DNA for the CDR3 is TGTGCCAGCAGCGTTTCGGACAGGGGGCACACTGAAGCTTTCTTT.

V and J are TRBV15 and TRBJ1-1; unclear D gene. The CDR3 contains 15 residues. V shed 0 bases and J shed 0 bases, with 8 bases lying between them. CDR1 is LNHNV and CDR2 is YYDKDF in the germline V gene (reference sequence). As DNA, the CDR3 is TGTGCCACCAGCAGAGATTTCCGATTGAACACTGAAGCTTTCTTT. Amino acid sequence: CATSRDFRLNTEAFF. Drawing the rest from reference TRBV15 and TRBJ1-1, the complete variable domain is DAMVIQNPRYQVTQFGKPVTLSCSQTLNHNVMYWYQQKSSQAPKLLFHYYDKDFNNEADTPDNFQSRRPNTSFCFLDIRSPGLGDTAMYLCATSRDFRLNTEAFFGQGTRLTVV.

This chain uses TRBV6-5 with TRBJ1-2; 9 nucleotides align to TRBD1. Germline loops: CDR1 MNHEY, CDR2 SVGAGI. J gave up 13 bases and V 5 bases, and 8 bases lay outside the gene matches. The CDR3 contains 12 residues. Here the CDR3 reads CASSPGTGFGTF. The CDR3 DNA sequence: TGTGCCAGCAGTCCCGGGACAGGGTTTGGCACCTTC.

The chain uses TRBV19 and TRBJ1-6; D unclear. The CDR3 runs to 14 residues. Trimming removed 4 bases at V and 7 bases at J, with 11 bases between. Per germline, CDR1 LNHDA and CDR2 SQIVND (reference sequence). The CDR3 reads CASSTWTENSPLHF. For the CDR3, the DNA is TGTGCCAGTAGTACGTGGACTGAAAATTCACCCCTCCACTTT.

The rearrangement uses TRBV28 and TRBJ1-5; no definite D call. Germline V CDR1 and CDR2: MDHEN, SYDVKM. Trimming pared 6 bases from V and 7 bases from J, leaving 10 bases between. The CDR3 is 12 residues long. The DNA for the CDR3 is TGTGCCAGCAGGCAGGCGGCGCAGCCCCAGCATTTT. Protein sequence: CASRQAAQPQHF.

The rearrangement uses TRBV11-1 and TRBJ2-2; no definite D call. In germline, CDR1 is SGHAT, CDR2 FQDESV (reference sequence). With 1 base removed from V and 8 bases from J, the gap between germline ends came to 8 bases. This CDR3 contains 13 residues. The CDR3 here is CASSLGLSGELFF. CDR3 nucleotide sequence: TGTGCCAGCAGCTTAGGGTTGAGTGGGGAGCTGTTTTTT.

V and J are TRBV19 and TRBJ1-5; a possible D gene is TRBD1 (5 bases). CDR1 LNHDA and CDR2 SQIVND come from the germline V gene (reference sequence). The CDR3 runs 13 residues. Trimming removed 5 bases from V and 8 bases from J, with 13 bases in between. The CDR3 nucleotides are TGTGCCAGTAGTCGGGACGGCACCAAGCCCCAGCATTTT. Protein product: CASSRDGTKPQHF.

The chain is built from TRBV7-2 and TRBJ1-5, with D possibly TRBD1 on 5 matching bases. V was pared by 3 bases and J by 4 bases, with 7 bases between. Germline CDR1 is SGHTA and CDR2 is FQGNSA. This CDR3 comprises 13 residues. The CDR3 DNA reads as TGTGCCAGCAGCTTCAGGGAGAATCAGCCCCAGCATTTT. Encoded protein: CASSFRENQPQHF.

V and J are TRBV7-2 and TRBJ2-7; 11 bases align to TRBD2. From germline, CDR1 is SGHTA and CDR2 FQGNSA. The CDR3 has 16 residues. Trimming at V came to 5 bases and at J to 3 bases, leaving 9 bases not matched to a gene. For the CDR3, the DNA is TGTGCCAGCAGCGTCATGGTTACTAGCGGGGGCTACGAGCAGTACTTC. Residues: CASSVMVTSGGYEQYF. The complete variable domain, with remaining parts taken from reference TRBV7-2 and TRBJ2-7, reads GAGVSQSPSNKVTEKGKDVELRCDPISGHTALYWYRQSLGQGLEFLIYFQGNSAPDKSGLPSDRFSAERTGGSVSTLTIQRTQQEDSAVYLCASSVMVTSGGYEQYFGPGTRLTVT.

V gene TRBV5-8 combines with J gene TRBJ2-7; D unclear. Germline CDR1 and CDR2: SGHTS and YDEGEE. V shed 3 bases and J shed 3 bases, with 10 bases lying between them. The length of the CDR3 is 13 residues. The CDR3 protein is CASSSRPVYEQYF. In DNA form, the CDR3 reads TGTGCCAGCAGCTCACGGCCGGTCTACGAGCAGTACTTC. Based on the CDR3 plus reference TRBV5-8 and TRBJ2-7, the full variable domain is EAGVTQSPTHLIKTRGQQATLRCSPISGHTSVYWYQQALGLGLQFLLWYDEGEERNRGNFPPRFSGRQFPNYSSELNVNALELEDSALYLCASSSRPVYEQYFGPGTRLTVT.

The chain recombines TRBV2 with TRBJ1-2; no firm D call. Germline CDR1 is SNHLY and CDR2 is FYNNEI. V lost 5 bases, J lost 8 bases, and 15 bases lay in between. There are 13 residues in the CDR3. CDR3 nucleotide sequence: TGTGCCAGCAGTCGGACGGGATTGGAGGGCTACACCTTC. The encoded protein is CASSRTGLEGYTF. Supplemented by reference TRBV2 and TRBJ1-2, the full variable domain reads EPEVTQTPSHQVTQMGQEVILRCVPISNHLYFYWYRQILGQKVEFLVSFYNNEISEKSEIFDDQFSVERPDGSNFTLKIRSTKLEDSAMYFCASSRTGLEGYTFGSGTRLTVV.

The rearrangement joins TRBV5-1 to TRBJ2-2; 9 nucleotides agree with TRBD2. Germline V gives CDR1 SGHRS, CDR2 YFSETQ. V shed 0 bases, J shed 5 bases, and the junction held 5 bases outside the gene matches. This CDR3 region has 16 residues. The CDR3 nucleotides are TGCGCCAGCAGCTTGGCTTCTCTAGCGGGAACCGGGGAGCTGTTTTTT. The encoded protein is CASSLASLAGTGELFF.

The gene calls are TRBV28 and TRBJ1-1; D ambiguous. V was pared by 10 bases and J by 2 bases, with 8 bases between. Germline V gene sequence: CDR1 MDHEN, CDR2 SYDVKM. This CDR3 is built from 11 residues. The CDR3 DNA follows: TGTGCCACCCTACTCAACACTGAAGCTTTCTTT. This translates into CATLLNTEAFF.

The chain joins TRBV28 to TRBJ2-7, with D possibly matching TRBD2 (6 bases). The CDR3 totals 15 residues. CDR1 MDHEN and CDR2 SYDVKM come from the germline V gene. The V end lost 3 bases, the J end lost 0 bases, and 12 bases lay between the germline ends. This CDR3 reads CASSLLLAFSYEQYF. The DNA of the CDR3 is TGTGCCAGCAGTTTGTTGCTAGCGTTCTCCTACGAGCAGTACTTC.

The chain couples TRBV5-1 to TRBJ2-2; a possible D gene is TRBD2 (5 bases). Germline CDR1 reads SGHRS; CDR2 reads YFSETQ. The CDR3 loop spans 15 amino acids. V lost 5 bases, J lost 0 bases, and 11 bases lay in between. The CDR3 reads CASRLGLTNTGELFF. The CDR3 bases are TGCGCCAGCAGGTTAGGACTCACGAACACCGGGGAGCTGTTTTTT.

V is TRBV6-6 and J is TRBJ1-2; 7 positions agree with TRBD1. Germline loops: CDR1 MNHNY, CDR2 SVGAGI (reference sequence). There are 14 residues in the CDR3. V was clipped by 4 bases and J by 4 bases; unmatched bases: 6. CDR3 region: CASSSTGMGYGYTF. The CDR3 region has the DNA TGTGCCAGCAGTTCGACAGGGATGGGCTATGGCTACACCTTC.

This rearrangement joins TRBV7-9 to TRBJ1-1; D unclear. Germline V gene lookup returns CDR1 SEHNR and CDR2 FQNEAQ (reference sequence). V was cut by 5 bases and J by 4 bases, with 14 bases left in between. The CDR3 runs 14 residues. CDR3 region: CASSDQAGFTEAFF. For the CDR3, the DNA is TGTGCCAGCAGCGACCAGGCCGGTTTCACTGAAGCTTTCTTT.